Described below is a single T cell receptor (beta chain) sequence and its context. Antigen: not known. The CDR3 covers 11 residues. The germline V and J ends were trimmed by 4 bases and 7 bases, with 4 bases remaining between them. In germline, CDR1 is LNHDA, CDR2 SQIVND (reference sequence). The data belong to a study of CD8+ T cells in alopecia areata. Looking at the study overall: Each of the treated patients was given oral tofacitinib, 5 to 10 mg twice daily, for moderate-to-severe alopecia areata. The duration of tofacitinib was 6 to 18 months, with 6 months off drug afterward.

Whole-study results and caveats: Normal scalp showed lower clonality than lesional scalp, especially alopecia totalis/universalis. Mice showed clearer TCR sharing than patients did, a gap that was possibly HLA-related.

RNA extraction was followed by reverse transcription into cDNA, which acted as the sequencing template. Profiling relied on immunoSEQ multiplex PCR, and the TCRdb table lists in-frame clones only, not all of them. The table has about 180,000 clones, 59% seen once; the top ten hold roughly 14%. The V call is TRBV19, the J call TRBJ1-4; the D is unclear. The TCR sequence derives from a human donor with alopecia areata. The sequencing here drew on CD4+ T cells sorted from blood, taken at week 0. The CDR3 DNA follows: TGTGCCAGTAGTACAGGTGAAAAACTGTTTTTT. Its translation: CASSTGEKLFF.